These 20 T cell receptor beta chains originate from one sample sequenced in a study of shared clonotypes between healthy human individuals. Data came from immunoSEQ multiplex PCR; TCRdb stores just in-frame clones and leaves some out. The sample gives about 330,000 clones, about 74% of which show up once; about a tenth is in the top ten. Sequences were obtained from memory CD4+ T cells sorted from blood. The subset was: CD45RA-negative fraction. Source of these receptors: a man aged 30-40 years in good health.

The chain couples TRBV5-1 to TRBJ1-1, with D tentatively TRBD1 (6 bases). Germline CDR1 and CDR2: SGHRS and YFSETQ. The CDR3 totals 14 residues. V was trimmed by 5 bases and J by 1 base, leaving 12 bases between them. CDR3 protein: CASSTGTRNTEAFF. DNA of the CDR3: TGCGCCAGCAGTACCGGGACAAGGAACACTGAAGCTTTCTTT. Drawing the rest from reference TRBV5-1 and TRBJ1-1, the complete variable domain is KAGVTQTPRYLIKTRGQQVTLSCSPISGHRSVSWYQQTPGQGLQFLFEYFSETQRNKGNFPGRFSGRQFSNSRSEMNVSTLELGDSALYLCASSTGTRNTEAFFGQGTRLTVV.

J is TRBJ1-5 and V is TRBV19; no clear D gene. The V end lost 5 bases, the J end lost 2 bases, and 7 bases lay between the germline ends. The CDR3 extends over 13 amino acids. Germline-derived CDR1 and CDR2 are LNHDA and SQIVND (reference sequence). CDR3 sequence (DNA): TGTGCCAGTAGTCCGGAGCGCAATCAGCCCCAGCATTTT. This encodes CASSPERNQPQHF.

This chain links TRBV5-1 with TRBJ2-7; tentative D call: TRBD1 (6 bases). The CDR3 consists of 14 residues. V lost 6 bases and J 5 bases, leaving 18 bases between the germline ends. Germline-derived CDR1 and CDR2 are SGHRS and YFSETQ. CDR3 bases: TGCGCCAGCAACCCAGGACAGTTTATCGACGAGCAGTACTTC. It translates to CASNPGQFIDEQYF.

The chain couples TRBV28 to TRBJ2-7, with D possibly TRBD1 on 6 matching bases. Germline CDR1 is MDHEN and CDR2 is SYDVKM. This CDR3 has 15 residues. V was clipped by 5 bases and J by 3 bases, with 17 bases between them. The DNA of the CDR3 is TGTGCCAGCAGTCCCCCGACAGGAACCCTCTACGAGCAGTACTTC. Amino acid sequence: CASSPPTGTLYEQYF.

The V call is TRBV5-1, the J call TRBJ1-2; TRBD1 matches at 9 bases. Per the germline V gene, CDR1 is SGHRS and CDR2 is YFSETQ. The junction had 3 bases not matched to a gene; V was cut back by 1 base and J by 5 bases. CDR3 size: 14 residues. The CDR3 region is CASSLTGGNYGYTF. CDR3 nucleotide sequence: TGCGCCAGCAGCTTGACAGGGGGCAATTATGGCTACACCTTC. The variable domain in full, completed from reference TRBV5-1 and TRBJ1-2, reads KAGVTQTPRYLIKTRGQQVTLSCSPISGHRSVSWYQQTPGQGLQFLFEYFSETQRNKGNFPGRFSGRQFSNSRSEMNVSTLELGDSALYLCASSLTGGNYGYTFGSGTRLTVV.

As DNA, the CDR3 is TGTGCCAGCAGTTTCAATCAGGGGGCCACCTACGAGCAGTACTTC. Translated, it gives CASSFNQGATYEQYF. The genes are TRBV6-6 and TRBJ2-7; 8 positions agree with TRBD1. CDR1 and CDR2 from the germline V gene are MNHNY and SVGAGI (reference sequence). This CDR3 has 15 amino acids. V dropped 4 bases and J dropped 2; count of bases not matched to a gene: 7.

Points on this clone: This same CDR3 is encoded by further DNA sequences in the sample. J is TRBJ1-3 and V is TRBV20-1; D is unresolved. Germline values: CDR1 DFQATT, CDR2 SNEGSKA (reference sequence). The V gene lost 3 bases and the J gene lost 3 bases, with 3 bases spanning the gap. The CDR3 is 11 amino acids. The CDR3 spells CSASDGNTIYF. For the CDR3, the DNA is TGCAGTGCTAGTGATGGAAACACCATATATTTT.

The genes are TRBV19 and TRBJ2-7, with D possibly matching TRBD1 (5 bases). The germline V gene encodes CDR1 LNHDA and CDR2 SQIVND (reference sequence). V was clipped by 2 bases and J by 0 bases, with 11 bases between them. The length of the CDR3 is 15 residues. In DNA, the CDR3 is TGTGCCAGTAGTATATACAAGGGGTACTCCTACGAGCAGTACTTC. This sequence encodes CASSIYKGYSYEQYF.

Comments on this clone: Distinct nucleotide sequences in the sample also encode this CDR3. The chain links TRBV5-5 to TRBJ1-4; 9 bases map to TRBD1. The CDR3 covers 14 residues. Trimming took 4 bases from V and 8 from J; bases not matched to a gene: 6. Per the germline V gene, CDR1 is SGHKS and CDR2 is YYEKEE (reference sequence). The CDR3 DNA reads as TGTGCCAGCAGCCTAGGGACAGGGAAGGAAAAACTGTTTTTT. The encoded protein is CASSLGTGKEKLFF.

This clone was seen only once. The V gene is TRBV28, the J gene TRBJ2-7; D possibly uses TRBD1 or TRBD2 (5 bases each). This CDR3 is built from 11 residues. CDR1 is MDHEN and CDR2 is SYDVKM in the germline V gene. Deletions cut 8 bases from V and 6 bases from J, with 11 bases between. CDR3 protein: CASARAGEQYF. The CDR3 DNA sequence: TGTGCCAGCGCCAGGGCGGGCGAGCAGTACTTC.

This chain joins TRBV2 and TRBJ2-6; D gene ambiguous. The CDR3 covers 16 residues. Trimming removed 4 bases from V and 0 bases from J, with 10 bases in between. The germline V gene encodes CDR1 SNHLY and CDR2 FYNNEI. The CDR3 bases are TGTGCCAGCAGTGTAGGCTTCCTCTCTGGGGCCAACGTCCTGACTTTC. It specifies CASSVGFLSGANVLTF.

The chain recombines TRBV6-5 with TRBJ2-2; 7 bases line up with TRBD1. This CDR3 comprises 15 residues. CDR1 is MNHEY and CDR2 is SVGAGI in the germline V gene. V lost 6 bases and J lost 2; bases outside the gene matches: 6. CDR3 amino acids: CASRLQGRNTGELFF. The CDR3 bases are TGTGCCAGCAGGCTACAGGGGCGAAACACCGGGGAGCTGTTTTTT.

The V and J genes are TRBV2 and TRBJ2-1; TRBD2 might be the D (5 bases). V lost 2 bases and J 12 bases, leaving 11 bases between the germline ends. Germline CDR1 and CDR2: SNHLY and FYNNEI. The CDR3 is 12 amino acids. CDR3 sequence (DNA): TGTGCCAGCAGTGAAATCTCAGGAGGGCAGTTCTTC. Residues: CASSEISGGQFF.

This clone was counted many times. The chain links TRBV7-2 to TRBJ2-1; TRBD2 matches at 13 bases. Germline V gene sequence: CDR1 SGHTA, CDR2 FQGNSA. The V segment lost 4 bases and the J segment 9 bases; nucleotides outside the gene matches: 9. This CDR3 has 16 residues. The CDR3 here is CASSSGTSGALGEQFF. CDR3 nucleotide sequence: TGTGCCAGCAGCTCAGGGACTAGCGGGGCCCTGGGTGAGCAGTTCTTC.

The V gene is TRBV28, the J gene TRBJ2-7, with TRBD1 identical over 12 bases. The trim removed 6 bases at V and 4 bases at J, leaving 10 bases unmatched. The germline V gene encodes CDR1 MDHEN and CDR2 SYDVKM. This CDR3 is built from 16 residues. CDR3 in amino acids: CASSPLEGQGAYEQYF. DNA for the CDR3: TGTGCCAGCAGCCCACTGGAGGGACAGGGGGCATACGAGCAGTACTTC.

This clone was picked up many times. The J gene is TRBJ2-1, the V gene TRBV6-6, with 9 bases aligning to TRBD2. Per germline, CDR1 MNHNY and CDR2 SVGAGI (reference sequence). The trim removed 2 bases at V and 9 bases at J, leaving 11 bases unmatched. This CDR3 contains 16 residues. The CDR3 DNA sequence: TGTGCCAGCAGTTACGACCCCCATAGCGGGAGCGGTGAGCAGTTCTTC. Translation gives CASSYDPHSGSGEQFF.

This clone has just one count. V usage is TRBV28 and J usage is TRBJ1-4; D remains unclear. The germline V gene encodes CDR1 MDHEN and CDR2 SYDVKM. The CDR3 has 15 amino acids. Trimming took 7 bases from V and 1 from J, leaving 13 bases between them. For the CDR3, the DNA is TGTGCCAGCAAGATCGGTGGGGAAACTAATGAAAAACTGTTTTTT. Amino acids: CASKIGGETNEKLFF.

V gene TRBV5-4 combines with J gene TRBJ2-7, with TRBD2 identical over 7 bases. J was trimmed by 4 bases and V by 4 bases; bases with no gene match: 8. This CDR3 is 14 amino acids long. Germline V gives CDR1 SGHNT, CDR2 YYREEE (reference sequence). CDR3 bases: TGTGCCAGCAGCCCGGCGGGGGAGGTTTACGAGCAGTACTTC. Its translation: CASSPAGEVYEQYF. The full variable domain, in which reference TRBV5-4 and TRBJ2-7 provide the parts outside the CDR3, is ETGVTQSPTHLIKTRGQQVTLRCSSQSGHNTVSWYQQALGQGPQFIFQYYREEENGRGNFPPRFSGLQFPNYSSELNVNALELDDSALYLCASSPAGEVYEQYFGPGTRLTVT.

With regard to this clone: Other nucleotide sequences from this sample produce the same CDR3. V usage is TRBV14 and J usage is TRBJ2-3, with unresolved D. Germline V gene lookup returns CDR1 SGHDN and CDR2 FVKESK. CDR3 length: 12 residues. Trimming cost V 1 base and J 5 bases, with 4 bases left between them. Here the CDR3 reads CASSQVRDTQYF. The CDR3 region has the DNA TGTGCCAGCAGCCAAGTTCGAGATACGCAGTATTTT. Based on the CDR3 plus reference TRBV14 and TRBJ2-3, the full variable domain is EAGVTQFPSHSVIEKGQTVTLRCDPISGHDNLYWYRRVMGKEIKFLLHFVKESKQDESGMPNNRFLAERTGGTYSTLKVQPAELEDSGVYFCASSQVRDTQYFGPGTRLTVL.

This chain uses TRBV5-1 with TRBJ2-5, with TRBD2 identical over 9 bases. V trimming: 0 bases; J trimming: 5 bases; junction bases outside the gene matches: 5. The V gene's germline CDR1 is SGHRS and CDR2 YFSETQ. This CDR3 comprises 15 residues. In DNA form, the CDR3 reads TGCGCCAGCAGCTTGGGTAGCGGGAGCTATGAGACCCAGTACTTC. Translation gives CASSLGSGSYETQYF.